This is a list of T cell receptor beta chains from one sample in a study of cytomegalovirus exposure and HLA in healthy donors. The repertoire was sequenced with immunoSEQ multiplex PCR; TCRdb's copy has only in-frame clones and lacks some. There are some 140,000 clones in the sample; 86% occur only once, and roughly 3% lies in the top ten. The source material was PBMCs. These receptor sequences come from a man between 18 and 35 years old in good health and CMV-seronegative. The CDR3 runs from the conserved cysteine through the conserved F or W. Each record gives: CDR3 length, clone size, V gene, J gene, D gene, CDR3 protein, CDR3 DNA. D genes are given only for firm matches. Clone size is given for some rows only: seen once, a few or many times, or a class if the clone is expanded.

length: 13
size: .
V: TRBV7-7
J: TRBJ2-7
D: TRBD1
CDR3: CASSPGTGYEQYF
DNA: TGTGCCAGCAGCCCAGGGACAGGCTACGAGCAGTACTTC

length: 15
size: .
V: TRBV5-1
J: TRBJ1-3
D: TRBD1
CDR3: CASSSNTGAGNTIYF
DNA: TGCGCCAGCAGCTCTAATACAGGGGCTGGAAACACCATATATTTT

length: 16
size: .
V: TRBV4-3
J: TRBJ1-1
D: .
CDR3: CASSQGVGGGRTEAFF
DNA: TGCGCCAGCAGCCAAGGGGTCGGAGGTGGTCGGACTGAAGCTTTCTTT

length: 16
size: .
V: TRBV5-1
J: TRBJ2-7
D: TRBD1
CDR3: CASSLDGITGGYEQYF
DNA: TGCGCCAGCAGCTTGGACGGCATTACAGGGGGCTACGAGCAGTACTTC

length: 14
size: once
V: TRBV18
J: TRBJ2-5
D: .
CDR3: CASSHRTEQETQYF
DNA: TGTGCCAGCTCCCATAGGACAGAACAAGAGACCCAGTACTTC

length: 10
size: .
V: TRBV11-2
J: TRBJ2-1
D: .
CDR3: CASSYFEQFF
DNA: TGTGCCAGCAGCTACTTTGAGCAGTTCTTC

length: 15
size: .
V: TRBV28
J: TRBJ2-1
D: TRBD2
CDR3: CASSAPAGGPHEQFF
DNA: TGTGCCAGCAGTGCTCCGGCGGGGGGGCCTCATGAGCAGTTCTTC

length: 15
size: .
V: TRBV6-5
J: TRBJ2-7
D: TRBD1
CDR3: CASSLDRVAFGEQYF
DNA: TGTGCCAGCAGTTTGGACAGGGTGGCCTTTGGGGAGCAGTACTTC

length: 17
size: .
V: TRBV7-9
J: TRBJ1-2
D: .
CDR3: CASSSSQRSSTYYGYTF
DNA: TGTGCCAGCAGCTCTTCCCAGCGCTCCTCTACCTACTATGGCTACACCTTC

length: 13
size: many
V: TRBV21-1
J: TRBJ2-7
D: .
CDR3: CASSPSGAGEQYF
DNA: TGTGCCAGCTCTCCATCAGGGGCAGGGGAGCAGTACTTC

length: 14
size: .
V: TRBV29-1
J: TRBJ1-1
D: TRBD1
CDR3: CSVVDRVLNTEAFF
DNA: TGCAGCGTGGTAGACAGGGTATTGAACACTGAAGCTTTCTTT

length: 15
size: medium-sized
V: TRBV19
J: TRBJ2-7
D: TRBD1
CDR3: CASSSVRDRVYEQYF
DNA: TGTGCCAGTAGTTCCGTCCGGGACAGGGTCTACGAGCAGTACTTC

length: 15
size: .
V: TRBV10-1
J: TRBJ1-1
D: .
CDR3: CASSESIKGSAEAFF
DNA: TGCGCCAGCAGTGAGTCCATCAAGGGGTCGGCTGAAGCTTTCTTT

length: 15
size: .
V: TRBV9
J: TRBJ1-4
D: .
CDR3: CASSVDHSTNEKLFF
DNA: TGTGCCAGCAGCGTAGATCATTCAACTAATGAAAAACTGTTTTTT

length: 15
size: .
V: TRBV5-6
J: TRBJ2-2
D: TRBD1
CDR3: CASSLVAGGSGELFF
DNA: TGTGCCAGCAGCTTGGTGGCAGGGGGCAGCGGGGAGCTGTTTTTT

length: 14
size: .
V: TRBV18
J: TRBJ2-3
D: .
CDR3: CASSPETSTDTQYF
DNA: TGTGCCAGCTCACCAGAGACTAGCACAGATACGCAGTATTTT

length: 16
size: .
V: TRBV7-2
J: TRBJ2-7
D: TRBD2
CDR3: CASSLEARGGPYEQYF
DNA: TGTGCCAGCAGCTTAGAGGCGCGGGGGGGTCCTTACGAGCAGTACTTC

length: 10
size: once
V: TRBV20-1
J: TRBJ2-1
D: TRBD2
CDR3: CSASGGARFF
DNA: TGCAGTGCTAGCGGGGGGGCGAGGTTCTTC

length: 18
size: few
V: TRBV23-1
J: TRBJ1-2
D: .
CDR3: CASSPSIRPRPYPYGYTF
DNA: TGCGCCAGCAGCCCTTCAATTCGCCCGCGCCCTTACCCCTATGGCTACACCTTC

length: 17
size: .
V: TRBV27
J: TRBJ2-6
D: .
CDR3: CASTPVLQGSGANVLTF
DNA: TGTGCCAGCACCCCGGTTCTGCAGGGAAGTGGGGCCAACGTCCTGACTTTC

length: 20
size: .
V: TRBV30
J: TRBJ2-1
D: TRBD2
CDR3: CAWSVVSGLAGPSSYNEQFF
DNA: TGTGCCTGGAGTGTAGTCTCCGGACTAGCGGGACCCTCCTCCTACAATGAGCAGTTCTTC

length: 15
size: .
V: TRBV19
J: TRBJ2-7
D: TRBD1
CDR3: CASSMGRGRTYEQYF
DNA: TGTGCCAGTAGTATGGGCAGGGGGCGCACCTACGAGCAGTACTTC

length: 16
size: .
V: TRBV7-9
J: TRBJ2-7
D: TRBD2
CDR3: CASSLGRTSGTYEQYF
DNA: TGTGCCAGCAGCTTAGGTAGGACTAGCGGGACCTACGAGCAGTACTTC

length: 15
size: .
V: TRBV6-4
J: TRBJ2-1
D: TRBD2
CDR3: CASSVRTSGRHEQFF
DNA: TGTGCCAGCAGTGTAAGGACTAGCGGGAGACATGAGCAGTTCTTC

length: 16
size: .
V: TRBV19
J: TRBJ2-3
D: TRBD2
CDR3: CASSILTSGGTDTQYF
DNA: TGTGCCAGTAGTATATTAACTAGCGGGGGCACAGATACGCAGTATTTT

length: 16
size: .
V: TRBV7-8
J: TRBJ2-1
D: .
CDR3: CASILFGRGPYNEQFF
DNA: TGTGCCAGCATCCTGTTCGGCAGGGGCCCCTACAATGAGCAGTTCTTC

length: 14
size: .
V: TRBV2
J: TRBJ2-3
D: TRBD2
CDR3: CASSTTSRTDTQYF
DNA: TGTGCCAGCAGTACGACTAGCCGCACAGATACGCAGTATTTT

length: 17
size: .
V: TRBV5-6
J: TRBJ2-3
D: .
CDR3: CASSLGSWGGGTDTQYF
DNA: TGTGCCAGCAGCTTGGGTTCGTGGGGGGGCGGCACAGATACGCAGTATTTT

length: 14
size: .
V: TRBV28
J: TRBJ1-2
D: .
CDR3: CASLTRGAVYGYTF
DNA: TGTGCCAGCCTGACCAGGGGCGCCGTATATGGCTACACCTTC

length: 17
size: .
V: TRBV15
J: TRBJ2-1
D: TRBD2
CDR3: CATSRDLLLAGSYEQFF
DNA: TGTGCCACCAGCAGAGATCTTCTGCTAGCGGGAAGCTATGAGCAGTTCTTC

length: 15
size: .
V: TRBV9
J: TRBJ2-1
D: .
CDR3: CASSVYSGGRDEQFF
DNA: TGTGCCAGCAGCGTATACTCGGGGGGCCGGGATGAGCAGTTCTTC

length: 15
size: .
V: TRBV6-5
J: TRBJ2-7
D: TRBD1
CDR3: CASSLGQAFSYEQYF
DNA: TGTGCCAGCAGTTTGGGACAGGCTTTCTCCTACGAGCAGTACTTC

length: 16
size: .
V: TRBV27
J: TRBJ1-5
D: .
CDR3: CASSLSPSGEAQPQHF
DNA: TGTGCCAGCAGTTTATCTCCCTCGGGGGAAGCTCAGCCCCAGCATTTT

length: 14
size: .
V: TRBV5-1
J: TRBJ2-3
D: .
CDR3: CASSIGQSTDTQYF
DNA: TGCGCCAGCAGCATCGGACAGAGCACAGATACGCAGTATTTT

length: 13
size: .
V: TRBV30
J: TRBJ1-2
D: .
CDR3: CAWSILANYGYTF
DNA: TGTGCCTGGAGTATCCTAGCTAACTATGGCTACACCTTC

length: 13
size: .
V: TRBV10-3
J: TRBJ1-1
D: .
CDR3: CAISPAIDTEAFF
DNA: TGTGCCATCAGTCCAGCGATAGACACTGAAGCTTTCTTT

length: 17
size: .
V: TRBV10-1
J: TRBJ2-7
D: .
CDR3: CASSGPGEGHKGYEQYF
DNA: TGCGCCAGCAGTGGCCCGGGAGAGGGGCATAAGGGCTACGAGCAGTACTTC

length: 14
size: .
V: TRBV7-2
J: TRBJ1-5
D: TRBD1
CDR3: CASSLDRGNQPQHF
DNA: TGTGCCAGCAGTCTTGACAGGGGCAATCAGCCCCAGCATTTT

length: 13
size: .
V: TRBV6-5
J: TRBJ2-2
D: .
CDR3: CASSFPGDGELFF
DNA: TGTGCCAGCAGTTTCCCCGGGGACGGGGAGCTGTTTTTT

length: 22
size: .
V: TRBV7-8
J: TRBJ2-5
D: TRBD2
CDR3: CASRPFGQGTSGGRWYQETQYF
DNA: TGTGCCAGCAGGCCTTTTGGACAGGGGACTAGCGGGGGCCGTTGGTACCAAGAGACCCAGTACTTC

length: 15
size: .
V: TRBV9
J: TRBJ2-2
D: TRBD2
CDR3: CASSVVALATGELFF
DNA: TGTGCCAGCAGCGTAGTGGCACTAGCGACCGGGGAGCTGTTTTTT

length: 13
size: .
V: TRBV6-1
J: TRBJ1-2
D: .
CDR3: CASSEVRDTGYTF
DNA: TGTGCCAGCAGTGAAGTTCGGGACACTGGCTACACCTTC

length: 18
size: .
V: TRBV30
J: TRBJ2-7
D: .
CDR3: CAWTPHLDFTPDSYEQYF
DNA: TGTGCCTGGACCCCTCATCTAGACTTTACACCCGACTCCTACGAGCAGTACTTC

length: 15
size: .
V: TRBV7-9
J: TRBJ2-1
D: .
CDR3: CASSSDRSSYNEQFF
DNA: TGTGCCAGCAGCTCGGACAGAAGCTCCTACAATGAGCAGTTCTTC